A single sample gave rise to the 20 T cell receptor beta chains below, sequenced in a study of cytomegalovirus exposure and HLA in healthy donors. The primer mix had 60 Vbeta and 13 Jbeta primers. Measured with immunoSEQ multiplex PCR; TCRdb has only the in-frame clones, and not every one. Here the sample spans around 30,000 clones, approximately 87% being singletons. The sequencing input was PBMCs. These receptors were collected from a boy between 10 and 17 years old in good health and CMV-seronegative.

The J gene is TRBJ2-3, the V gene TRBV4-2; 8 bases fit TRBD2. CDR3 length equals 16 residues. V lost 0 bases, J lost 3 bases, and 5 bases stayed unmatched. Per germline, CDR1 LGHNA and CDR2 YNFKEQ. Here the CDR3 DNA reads TGTGCCAGCAGCCAAGATCACGGGGGGGGTACAGATACGCAGTATTTT. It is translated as CASSQDHGGGTDTQYF.

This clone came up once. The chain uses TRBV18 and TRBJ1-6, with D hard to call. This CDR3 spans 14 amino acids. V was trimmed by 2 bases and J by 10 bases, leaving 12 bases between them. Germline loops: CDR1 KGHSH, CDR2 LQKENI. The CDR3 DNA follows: TGTGCCAGCTCACCAGGGCAGCTCGGATCACCCCTCCACTTT. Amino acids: CASSPGQLGSPLHF.

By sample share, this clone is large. CDR3 amino acids: CASSQAGNYEQYF. CDR3 in DNA: TGCGCCAGCAGCCAAGCAGGGAACTACGAGCAGTACTTC. V is TRBV4-3 and J is TRBJ2-7; D might be TRBD1 (5 bases). Trimming shortened V by 1 base and J by 3 bases, and 7 bases separated the two germline ends. The CDR3 is made up of 13 amino acids. Germline loops: CDR1 LGHNA, CDR2 YSLEER.

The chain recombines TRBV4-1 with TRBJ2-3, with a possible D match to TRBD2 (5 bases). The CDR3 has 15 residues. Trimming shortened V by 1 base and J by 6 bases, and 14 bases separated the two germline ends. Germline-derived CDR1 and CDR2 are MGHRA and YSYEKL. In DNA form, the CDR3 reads TGCGCCAGCAGCCAAGCCCCCACTAGTTCGGATACGCAGTATTTT. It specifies CASSQAPTSSDTQYF.

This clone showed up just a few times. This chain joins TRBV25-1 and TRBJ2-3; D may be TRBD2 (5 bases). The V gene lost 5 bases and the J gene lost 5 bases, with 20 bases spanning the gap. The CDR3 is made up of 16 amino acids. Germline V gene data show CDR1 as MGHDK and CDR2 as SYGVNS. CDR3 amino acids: CASSPPGTQAVDTQYF. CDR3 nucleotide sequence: TGTGCCAGCAGTCCTCCGGGAACCCAAGCGGTAGATACGCAGTATTTT. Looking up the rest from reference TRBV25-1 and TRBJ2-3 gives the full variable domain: EADIYQTPRYLVIGTGKKITLECSQTMGHDKMYWYQQDPGMELHLIHYSYGVNSTEKGDLSSESTVSRIRTEHFPLTLESARPSHTSQYLCASSPPGTQAVDTQYFGPGTRLTVL.

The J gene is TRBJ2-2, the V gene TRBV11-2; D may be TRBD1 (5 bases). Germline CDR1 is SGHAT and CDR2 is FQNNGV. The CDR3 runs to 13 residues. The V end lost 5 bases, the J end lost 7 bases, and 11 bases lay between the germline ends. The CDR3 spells CASSPQGFGELFF. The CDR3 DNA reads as TGTGCCAGCAGCCCCCAGGGATTCGGGGAGCTGTTTTTT.

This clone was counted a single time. This CDR3 reads CASSQGRLRTGDLSYEQYF. The CDR3 coding sequence is TGTGCCAGCAGCCAAGGGCGACTCCGAACCGGTGACCTCTCCTACGAGCAGTACTTC. This chain joins TRBV14 and TRBJ2-7; D is undetermined. This CDR3 has 19 residues. CDR1 and CDR2 (germline): SGHDN, FVKESK. The V end lost 1 base, the J end lost 0 bases, and 22 bases lay between the germline ends.

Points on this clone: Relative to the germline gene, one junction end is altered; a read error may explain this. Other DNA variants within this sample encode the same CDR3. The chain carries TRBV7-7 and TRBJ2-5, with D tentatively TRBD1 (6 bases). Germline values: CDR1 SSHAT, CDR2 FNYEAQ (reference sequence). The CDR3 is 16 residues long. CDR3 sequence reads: CASSLAAGQIGETQYF. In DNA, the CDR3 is TGTGCTAGCAGCTTAGCCGCAGGACAGATTGGGGAGACCCAGTACTTC.

CDR3 in amino acids: CASRDRGTNEKLFF. The CDR3, as DNA: TGTGCCAGCAGGGACAGGGGAACTAATGAAAAACTGTTTTTT. The chain carries TRBV2 and TRBJ1-4; 9 bases match TRBD1. Looked up from germline, CDR1 is SNHLY and CDR2 is FYNNEI. V shed 6 bases and J 1 base; nucleotides not matched to a gene: 0. The CDR3 is 14 residues long.

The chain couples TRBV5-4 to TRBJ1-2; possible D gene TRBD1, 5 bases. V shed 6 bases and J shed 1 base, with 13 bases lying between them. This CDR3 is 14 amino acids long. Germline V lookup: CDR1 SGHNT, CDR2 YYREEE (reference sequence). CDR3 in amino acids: CASIPNDSNYGYTF. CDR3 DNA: TGTGCCAGCATCCCAAATGACAGTAACTATGGCTACACCTTC.

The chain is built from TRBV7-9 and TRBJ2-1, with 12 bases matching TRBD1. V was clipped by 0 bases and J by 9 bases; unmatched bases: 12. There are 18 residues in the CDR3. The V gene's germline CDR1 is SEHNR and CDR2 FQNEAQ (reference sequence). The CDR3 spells CASSLAGRDRGLQGEQFF. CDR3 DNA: TGTGCCAGCAGCTTAGCGGGTCGGGACAGGGGGCTCCAAGGTGAGCAGTTCTTC.

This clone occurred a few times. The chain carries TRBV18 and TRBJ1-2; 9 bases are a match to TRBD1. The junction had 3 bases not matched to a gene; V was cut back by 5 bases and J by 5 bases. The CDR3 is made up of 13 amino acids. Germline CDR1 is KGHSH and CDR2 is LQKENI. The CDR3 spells CASSSQGAYGYTF. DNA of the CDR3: TGTGCCAGCTCATCACAGGGGGCGTATGGCTACACCTTC. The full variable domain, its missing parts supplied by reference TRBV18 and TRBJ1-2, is NAGVMQNPRHLVRRRGQEARLRCSPMKGHSHVYWYRQLPEEGLKFMVYLQKENIIDESGMPKERFSAEFPKEGPSILRIQQVVRGDSAAYFCASSSQGAYGYTFGSGTRLTVV.

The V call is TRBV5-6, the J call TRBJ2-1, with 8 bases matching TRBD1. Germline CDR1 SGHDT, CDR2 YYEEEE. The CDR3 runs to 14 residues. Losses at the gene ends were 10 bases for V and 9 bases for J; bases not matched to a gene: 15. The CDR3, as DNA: TGTGCCGCCTCAGGGGGCAAATTTTATAGTGAGCAGTTCTTC. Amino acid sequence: CAASGGKFYSEQFF.

The CDR3 sequence: CASTPGSSYGYTF. The CDR3 DNA sequence: TGTGCCAGCACCCCGGGTTCAAGCTATGGCTACACCTTC. The rearrangement joins TRBV7-9 to TRBJ1-2; D is unresolved. CDR1 is SEHNR, CDR2 FQNEAQ, per germline (reference sequence). The CDR3 has 13 residues. The V end lost 7 bases, the J end lost 4 bases, and 13 bases lay between the germline ends. Full variable domain (missing parts from reference TRBV7-9 and TRBJ1-2): DTGVSQNPRHKITKRGQNVTFRCDPISEHNRLYWYRQTLGQGPEFLTYFQNEAQLEKSRLLSDRFSAERPKGSFSTLEIQRTEQGDSAMYLCASTPGSSYGYTFGSGTRLTVV.

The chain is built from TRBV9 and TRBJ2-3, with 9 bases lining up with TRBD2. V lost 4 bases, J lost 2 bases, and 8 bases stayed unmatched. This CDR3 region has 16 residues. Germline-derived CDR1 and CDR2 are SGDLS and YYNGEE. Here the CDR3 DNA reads TGTGCCAGCAGCCAAGGGGCTAGCGGGATCACAGATACGCAGTATTTT. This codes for CASSQGASGITDTQYF.

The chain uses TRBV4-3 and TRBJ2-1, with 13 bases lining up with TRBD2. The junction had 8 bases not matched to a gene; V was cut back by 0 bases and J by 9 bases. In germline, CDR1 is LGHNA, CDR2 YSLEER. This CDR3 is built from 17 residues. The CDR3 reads CASSQDLTSGGAAEQFF. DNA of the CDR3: TGCGCCAGCAGCCAAGATCTTACTAGCGGGGGGGCCGCTGAGCAGTTCTTC.

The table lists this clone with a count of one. In DNA, the CDR3 is TGCAGCGTTGTTGGGCGAAGCACAGATACGCAGTATTTT. It yields the protein CSVVGRSTDTQYF. The chain links TRBV29-1 to TRBJ2-3; D not certain. V was trimmed by 4 bases and J by 0 bases, leaving 8 bases between them. The CDR3 loop spans 13 amino acids. The germline gives CDR1 SQVTM, CDR2 ANQGSEA.

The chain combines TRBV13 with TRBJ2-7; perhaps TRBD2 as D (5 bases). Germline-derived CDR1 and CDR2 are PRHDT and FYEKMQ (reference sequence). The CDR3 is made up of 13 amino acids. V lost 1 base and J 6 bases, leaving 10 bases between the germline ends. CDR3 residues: CASSLDGVPEQYF. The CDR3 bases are TGTGCCAGCAGCTTAGACGGGGTGCCCGAGCAGTACTTC.

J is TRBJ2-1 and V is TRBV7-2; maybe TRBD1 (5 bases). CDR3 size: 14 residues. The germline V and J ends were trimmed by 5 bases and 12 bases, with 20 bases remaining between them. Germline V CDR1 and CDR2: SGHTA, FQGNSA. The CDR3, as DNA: TGTGCCAGCAGCGAAGGGGTGGCCGCCTCTTCGCAGTTCTTC. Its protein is CASSEGVAASSQFF.

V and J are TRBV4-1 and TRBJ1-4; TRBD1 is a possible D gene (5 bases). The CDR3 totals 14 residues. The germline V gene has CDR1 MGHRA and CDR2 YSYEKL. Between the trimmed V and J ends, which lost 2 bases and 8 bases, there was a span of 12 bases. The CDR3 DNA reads TGCGCCAGCAGCCAAACGGGGGTTAACGAAAAACTGTTTTTT. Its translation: CASSQTGVNEKLFF.